In its sample, the clone carrying this T cell receptor beta chain was seen once. The antigen is not known. The sample is drawn from a study of cytomegalovirus exposure and HLA in healthy donors. The CDR3 covers 15 residues. V lost 2 bases, J lost 4 bases, and 5 bases stayed unmatched. Germline V gives CDR1 SGHDN, CDR2 FVKESK. 60 Vbeta and 13 Jbeta primers were used in PCR. Authors' methods: About 9.9 million of the about 80 million unique TCR beta chains counted in a later analysis were shared. Libraries were prepared by immunoSEQ multiplex PCR; TCRdb keeps only in-frame clonotypes and omits some of them. The V and J calls and clone size come from that table; D and trimming were worked out from the DNA. The sample consists of 85,000 to 100,000 clones, under 65% of them appearing once. Study findings and constraints: Relative to the roughly 700-donor mean, N-insertions were reportedly fewer in an Asian-associated ancestry cluster in a later analysis. In an earlier analysis, in about 530 donors, most V segments appeared productive either ~87% or ~30% of the time.

The rearrangement links TRBV14 to TRBJ2-3, with TRBD1 identical over 8 bases. The sequence was obtained from a man in his fifties or sixties in good health and CMV-seronegative. Sequenced sample: PBMCs. The CDR3 DNA is TGTGCCAGCAGCCAAAGACAGGGGATCCCAGATACGCAGTATTTT. Its translation: CASSQRQGIPDTQYF.